The 21 T cell receptor beta chains listed next were all sequenced from one sample in a study of blood T cell repertoires in COVID-19. Only in-frame clones appear in the TCRdb table, and some are missing; sequencing was by immunoSEQ multiplex PCR. The table lists about 60,000 clones, 65% to 85% of them singletons. Specimen: peripheral blood. The receptors were sampled from a human donor in a cohort sampled during active COVID-19.

The chain is built from TRBV19 and TRBJ1-2, with TRBD1 as a possible D gene (6 bases). The germline CDR1 and CDR2 sequences are LNHDA and SQIVND (reference sequence). The V end was cut by 10 bases, the J end by 3 bases, with 15 bases between. The length of the CDR3 is 13 residues. The CDR3 loop reads CATSAGAYYGYTF. As DNA, the CDR3 is TGTGCCACCTCCGCGGGGGCGTACTATGGCTACACCTTC.

The chain joins TRBV27 to TRBJ1-6; no clear D. Between the trimmed V and J ends, which lost 5 bases and 7 bases, there was a span of 18 bases. The CDR3 contains 16 residues. The germline gives CDR1 MNHEY, CDR2 SMNVEV (reference sequence). For the CDR3, the DNA is TGTGCCAGCAGTGGGCAACACACGAGCACCAATTCACCCCTCCACTTT. It is translated as CASSGQHTSTNSPLHF.

The V call is TRBV7-2, the J call TRBJ1-6; D possibly corresponds to TRBD1 (5 bases). Germline CDR1 reads SGHTA; CDR2 reads FQGNSA. V shed 7 bases and J shed 8 bases, with 18 bases lying between them. The CDR3 has 15 residues. This chain's CDR3 is CASTFGVSGYSPLHF. The CDR3 coding sequence is TGTGCCAGCACCTTCGGTGTCTCAGGGTATTCACCCCTCCACTTT.

This clone appeared a single time. The chain combines TRBV30 with TRBJ2-2; D gene unclear. The CDR3 has 13 residues. Trimming removed 8 bases from V and 2 bases from J, with 12 bases in between. Germline V gives CDR1 GTSNPN, CDR2 SVGIG (reference sequence). DNA for the CDR3: TGTGCCGCACGGGTCGGAAACACCGGGGAGCTGTTTTTT. Its protein is CAARVGNTGELFF.

The J gene is TRBJ1-2, the V gene TRBV28, with 7 bases aligning to TRBD1. V trimming: 6 bases; J trimming: 3 bases; junction bases outside the gene matches: 4. The CDR3 runs to 13 residues. CDR1 and CDR2 (germline): MDHEN, SYDVKM. This chain's CDR3 is CASSQDRYYGYTF. CDR3 nucleotide sequence: TGTGCCAGCAGCCAGGACAGGTACTATGGCTACACCTTC.

The genes are TRBV15 and TRBJ1-4, with D uncertain. Germline loops: CDR1 LNHNV, CDR2 YYDKDF (reference sequence). With 1 base removed from V and 5 bases from J, the gap between germline ends came to 11 bases. The CDR3 contains 15 residues. CDR3 region: CATSRAPAGNEKLFF. DNA for the CDR3: TGTGCCACCAGCAGAGCTCCGGCAGGAAATGAAAAACTGTTTTTT.

The chain employs TRBV4-1 and TRBJ2-7, with TRBD2 matching over 9 bases. CDR1 is MGHRA and CDR2 is YSYEKL in the germline V gene. Trimming cost V 4 bases and J 2 bases; bases outside gene matches: 9. The CDR3 contains 16 residues. The DNA of the CDR3 is TGCGCCAGCAGCCTCAAGATCAGCGGGGGGCCCTACGAGCAGTACTTC. Residues: CASSLKISGGPYEQYF.

The chain employs TRBV24-1 and TRBJ2-5; perhaps TRBD1 as D (5 bases). V lost 1 base and J 5 bases, leaving 13 bases between the germline ends. Germline V lookup: CDR1 KGHDR, CDR2 SFDVKD. The CDR3 totals 15 residues. CDR3 sequence: CATSDFFRARETQYF. For the CDR3, the DNA is TGTGCCACCAGTGATTTTTTCAGGGCCCGGGAGACCCAGTACTTC.

This clone occurred a few times. CDR3 in amino acids: CASSSGTGGTNQPQHF. The CDR3 DNA is TGTGCCAGCAGTTCTGGGACAGGGGGTACCAATCAGCCCCAGCATTTT. V is TRBV27 and J is TRBJ1-5, with 11 bases identical to TRBD1. The ends lost 4 bases at V and 3 bases at J; junction bases unmatched: 5. This CDR3 is 16 amino acids long. Germline loops: CDR1 MNHEY, CDR2 SMNVEV (reference sequence).

V and J are TRBV27 and TRBJ2-2; D remains ambiguous. CDR1 is MNHEY, CDR2 SMNVEV, per germline (reference sequence). V lost 2 bases to trimming and J lost 0 bases, with 7 bases between them. The CDR3 loop spans 15 amino acids. The DNA for the CDR3 is TGTGCCAGCAGTTTAGAGCGAACGAACACCGGGGAGCTGTTTTTT. Translating it yields CASSLERTNTGELFF.

This chain connects TRBV12-3 or TRBV12-4 to TRBJ1-1; possibly TRBD1 for D (6 bases). V gave up 5 bases and J gave up 10 bases, with 17 bases separating them. This CDR3 region has 13 residues. CDR3: CASSNRVSQLAFF. The CDR3, as DNA: TGTGCCAGCAGTAACAGGGTTTCACAACTAGCTTTCTTT.

This chain links TRBV5-1 with TRBJ1-5, with 7 bases matching TRBD1. Germline CDR1 is SGHRS and CDR2 is YFSETQ. This CDR3 spans 14 amino acids. The junction had 4 bases not matched to a gene; V was cut back by 0 bases and J by 7 bases. Here the CDR3 DNA reads TGCGCCAGCAGCTTGGATATAGGGGGCCAGCCCCAGCATTTT. Translated, it gives CASSLDIGGQPQHF.

As for this clone: Within the sample, other DNA sequences also encode this same CDR3. The chain is built from TRBV7-2 and TRBJ1-5; no reliable D call. This CDR3 region has 12 residues. The V gene lost 6 bases and the J gene lost 4 bases, with 7 bases spanning the gap. Germline CDR1 is SGHTA and CDR2 is FQGNSA. DNA for the CDR3: TGTGCCAGCAGTCCCAAAAATCAGCCCCAGCATTTT. Its translation: CASSPKNQPQHF.

The V call is TRBV7-3, the J call TRBJ2-2, with 10 bases lining up with TRBD2. The V and J ends lost 1 base and 8 bases, in that order; junction bases with no gene match: 10. Germline CDR1 and CDR2: SGHTA and FQGTGA. The CDR3 is made up of 17 amino acids. CDR3 coding DNA: TGTGCCAGCAGCTTAAACAAACTAGCGGGGCATTCTGGGGAGCTGTTTTTT. Amino acid sequence: CASSLNKLAGHSGELFF. The full variable domain, its missing parts supplied by reference TRBV7-3 and TRBJ2-2, is GAGVSQTPSNKVTEKGKYVELRCDPISGHTALYWYRQSLGQGPEFLIYFQGTGAADDSGLPNDRFFAVRPEGSVSTLKIQRTERGDSAVYLCASSLNKLAGHSGELFFGEGSRLTVL.

The chain has TRBV7-8 and TRBJ2-5, with TRBD2 matching over 11 bases. This CDR3 region has 14 residues. The V and J ends lost 3 bases and 6 bases, in that order; junction bases with no gene match: 3. CDR1 is SGHVS, CDR2 FQNEAQ, per germline. In nucleotides, the CDR3 is TGTGCCAGCAGCTTTAGCGGGGGGGCGCAGACCCAGTACTTC. This sequence encodes CASSFSGGAQTQYF. Looking up the rest from reference TRBV7-8 and TRBJ2-5 gives the full variable domain: GAGVSQSPRYKVAKRGQDVALRCDPISGHVSLFWYQQALGQGPEFLTYFQNEAQLDKSGLPSDRFFAERPEGSVSTLKIQRTQQEDSAVYLCASSFSGGAQTQYFGPGTRLLVL.

The genes are TRBV7-9 and TRBJ1-2; D is perhaps TRBD1 (5 bases). Per the germline V gene, CDR1 is SEHNR and CDR2 is FQNEAQ (reference sequence). The CDR3 totals 14 residues. Trimming shortened V by 1 base and J by 6 bases, and 12 bases separated the two germline ends. CDR3 region: CASSLVAGKNGYTF. The CDR3, as DNA: TGTGCCAGCAGCTTAGTCGCAGGGAAGAATGGCTACACCTTC. Based on the CDR3 plus reference TRBV7-9 and TRBJ1-2, the full variable domain is DTGVSQNPRHKITKRGQNVTFRCDPISEHNRLYWYRQTLGQGPEFLTYFQNEAQLEKSRLLSDRFSAERPKGSFSTLEIQRTEQGDSAMYLCASSLVAGKNGYTFGSGTRLTVV.

The chain joins TRBV30 to TRBJ1-2; the D is unclear. Germline V CDR1 and CDR2: GTSNPN, SVGIG (reference sequence). The CDR3 length is 13 residues. V was cut by 1 base and J by 4 bases, with 10 bases left in between. The CDR3 reads CAWSAGLSYGYTF. The CDR3, as DNA: TGTGCCTGGAGTGCCGGTCTGAGCTATGGCTACACCTTC. Complete variable domain (other parts from reference TRBV30 and TRBJ1-2): SQTIHQWPATLVQPVGSPLSLECTVEGTSNPNLYWYRQAAGRGLQLLFYSVGIGQISSEVPQNLSASRPQDRQFILSSKKLLLSDSGFYLCAWSAGLSYGYTFGSGTRLTVV.

V usage is TRBV4-3 and J usage is TRBJ1-2, with D uncertain. Between the trimmed V and J ends, which lost 3 bases and 0 bases, there was a span of 8 bases. CDR3 size: 14 residues. CDR1 and CDR2 (germline): LGHNA, YSLEER. CDR3 DNA sequence: TGCGCCAGCAGCCATGGGGAGTCTAACTATGGCTACACCTTC. It specifies CASSHGESNYGYTF.

This chain joins TRBV5-1 and TRBJ2-7, with D maybe TRBD1 (6 bases). The ends were cut back, 5 bases at V and 3 bases at J, with 12 bases in the middle. There are 13 residues in the CDR3. Germline V gene lookup returns CDR1 SGHRS and CDR2 YFSETQ. The CDR3 sequence is CASSAVGGYEQYF. The CDR3 DNA reads as TGCGCCAGCAGTGCTGTAGGGGGCTACGAGCAGTACTTC.

The J gene is TRBJ1-1, the V gene TRBV6-5; 8 positions match TRBD1. The CDR3 extends over 14 amino acids. V trimming: 6 bases; J trimming: 5 bases; junction bases outside the gene matches: 8. Germline CDR1 and CDR2: MNHEY and SVGAGI. The CDR3 coding sequence is TGTGCCAGCAGCCAGAACAGGGGGGGAACTGAAGCTTTCTTT. This encodes CASSQNRGGTEAFF.

This chain links TRBV6-2 or TRBV6-3 with TRBJ1-2; TRBD1 might be the D (5 bases). Trimming left V 0 bases short and J 1 base short, with 9 bases between. Germline V lookup: CDR1 MNHEY, CDR2 SVGEGT. The CDR3 extends over 15 amino acids. The CDR3 coding sequence is TGTGCCAGCAGTTACTCCCGGGGGATTAACTATGGCTACACCTTC. Translated, it gives CASSYSRGINYGYTF.